The clone carrying this T cell receptor beta chain was recorded a few times. The sample belongs to a study of human T cells and chemical hapten exposure. Study-level information: Patients additionally received therapeutic doses of diphenylcyclopropenone on the scalp once a week, and this continued throughout the roughly 25-week study. Per-sample TCR yield variation was attributed mainly to small pooled library volume differences.

The CDR3 length is 16 residues. Unmatched junction bases numbered 3, after V lost 3 bases and J lost 2 bases. Germline V gene sequence: CDR1 SGHVS, CDR2 FNYEAQ. The time point: patch test 3, about 24 weeks after DPC sensitization. Treatment noted: therapeutic diphenylcyclopropenone sensitization with weekly scalp DPC. MiXCR, run by TCRdb on the RACE reads, gives a single entry per CDR3 protein. The sample yields 180,000 or so distinct CDR3 sequences, approximately 26% seen once. The TCR originated in a woman between 35 and 50 years old with alopecia areata. Some clones in this sample may be carry-over from other donors' samples. Sequencing was performed on whole blood, taken in connection with sensitization to the hapten diphenylcyclopropenone (DPC). This chain connects TRBV7-6 to TRBJ2-1; 11 bases fit TRBD2. CDR3: CASSLTSGDTYNEQFF. As DNA, the CDR3 is TGTGCCAGCAGCTTGACTAGCGGGGACACCTACAATGAGCAGTTCTTC. Variable domain in full (rest from reference TRBV7-6 and TRBJ2-1): GAGVSQSPRYKVTKRGQDVALRCDPISGHVSLYWYRQALGQGPEFLTYFNYEAQQDKSGLPNDRFSAERPEGSISTLTIQRTEQRDSAMYRCASSLTSGDTYNEQFFGPGTRLTVL.